The 5 T cell receptor beta chains listed next were all sequenced from one sample in a study of T cells after yellow fever vaccination. TCRdb independently ran MiXCR on the 5' RACE reads; one entry per CDR3 protein. The profile shows approximately 110,000 distinct CDR3 sequences, approximately 8.4% of them singletons. Source: CD8+ T cells sorted from PBMCs, taken 45 days after the yellow fever booster vaccination. These receptors were obtained from a man aged 25 to 40 who received the YFV17D yellow fever vaccine.

The gene calls are TRBV7-9 and TRBJ2-7; 9 bases align to TRBD1. This CDR3 is 14 amino acids long. The junction had 8 bases not matched to a gene; V was cut back by 5 bases and J by 6 bases. The germline CDR1 and CDR2 sequences are SEHNR and FQNEAQ (reference sequence). The CDR3 DNA reads TGTGCCAGCAGCCCCGGGGACAGGGTGCGCGAGCAGTACTTC. Its protein is CASSPGDRVREQYF.

This clonotype was seen many times. This sequence joins TRBV29-1 and TRBJ2-3; D is perhaps TRBD2 (5 bases). The CDR3 covers 14 residues. The germline V and J ends were trimmed by 3 bases and 2 bases, with 12 bases remaining between them. The germline V gene has CDR1 SQVTM and CDR2 ANQGSEA. CDR3 sequence reads: CSVDGPGNTDTQYF. The CDR3 DNA reads TGCAGCGTTGACGGACCGGGAAACACAGATACGCAGTATTTT.

This clonotype was picked up many times. This sequence joins TRBV15 and TRBJ1-2; D remains unclear. The length of the CDR3 is 16 residues. CDR1 is LNHNV, CDR2 YYDKDF, per germline (reference sequence). Trimming took 3 bases from V and 0 from J, leaving 14 bases between them. The CDR3 coding sequence is TGTGCCACCAGCAGGGAGAGAAGCAACGCTAACTATGGCTACACCTTC. Its translation is CATSRERSNANYGYTF.

This clonotype was observed many times. CDR3 in DNA: TGTGCCAGCATGAACCTTGACGGGTTCCAAGAGACCCAGTACTTC. The encoded protein is CASMNLDGFQETQYF. The rearrangement joins TRBV2 to TRBJ2-5; unclear D gene. Trimming removed 7 bases at V and 1 base at J, with 16 bases between. The CDR3 length is 15 residues. CDR1 is SNHLY, CDR2 FYNNEI, per germline.

This clonotype was found many times. The gene calls are TRBV15 and TRBJ2-1, with 9 bases identical to TRBD2. Losses at the gene ends were 3 bases for V and 3 bases for J; bases not matched to a gene: 9. Germline-derived CDR1 and CDR2 are LNHNV and YYDKDF (reference sequence). The CDR3 sequence is 17 residues long. The CDR3, as DNA: TGTGCCACCAGCAGCTCAAAGGCGGGAGGGCTCTACAATGAGCAGTTCTTC. The encoded protein is CATSSSKAGGLYNEQFF.